The 27 T cell receptor beta chains given below trace back to one sample, sequenced in a study of OX40 agonist ivuxolimab in advanced cancers. TCRdb's table, derived via immunoSEQ multiplex PCR, lists solely in-frame clones and lacks some. The sample has just under 65,000 clones, around 90% seen once. The material sequenced was CD4+ or CD8+ T cells sorted from blood, taken in a trial of the OX40 agonist ivuxolimab. All receptors derive from an adult with an advanced solid tumor such as melanoma, head and neck, liver or kidney cancer.

The CDR3 region has the DNA TGCGCCAGCAGTCAATTTTGTACTAGCGGGAGTATCACAGATACGCAGTATTTT. Its protein product is CASSQFCTSGSITDTQYF. This chain connects TRBV23-1 to TRBJ2-3, with 11 bases fitting TRBD2. TRBV23-1 is an ORF for which the function is uncertain. The CDR3 has 18 residues. V shed 1 base, J shed 2 bases, and the junction held 8 bases outside the gene matches.

The chain couples TRBV10-3 to TRBJ2-1, with 9 nucleotides matching TRBD2. This CDR3 is built from 14 residues. The germline V gene encodes CDR1 ENHRY and CDR2 SYGVKD. The V gene end was trimmed by 7 bases and the J gene end by 5 bases; junction bases not matched to a gene: 6. The CDR3 spells CAIKASGTNNEQFF. For the CDR3, the DNA is TGTGCCATCAAGGCTAGCGGGACAAACAATGAGCAGTTCTTC.

V usage is TRBV6-5 and J usage is TRBJ2-4; TRBD1 might be the D (6 bases). Per the germline V gene, CDR1 is MNHEY and CDR2 is SVGAGI. The CDR3 is made up of 16 amino acids. V lost 4 bases, J lost 5 bases, and 18 bases lay in between. The CDR3 spells CASSWGRRKGENIQYF. Here the CDR3 DNA reads TGTGCCAGCAGTTGGGGCAGGAGAAAGGGGGAAAACATTCAGTACTTC.

The chain couples TRBV2 to TRBJ1-1; D remains ambiguous. In germline, CDR1 is SNHLY, CDR2 FYNNEI. V was shortened by 4 bases and J by 1 base, with 10 bases between the two germline ends. The CDR3 sequence is 14 residues long. The CDR3 protein is CASSALGPNTEAFF. For the CDR3, the DNA is TGTGCCAGCAGTGCTTTGGGTCCGAACACTGAAGCTTTCTTT. Together with reference TRBV2 and TRBJ1-1, the CDR3 gives the full variable domain: EPEVTQTPSHQVTQMGQEVILRCVPISNHLYFYWYRQILGQKVEFLVSFYNNEISEKSEIFDDQFSVERPDGSNFTLKIRSTKLEDSAMYFCASSALGPNTEAFFGQGTRLTVV.

The chain carries TRBV11-3 and TRBJ1-3; no clear D gene. V shed 4 bases and J shed 4 bases, with 8 bases lying between them. Per germline, CDR1 SGHNT and CDR2 YENEEA. The CDR3 is 13 amino acids. For the CDR3, the DNA is TGTGCCAGCAGCTCGTCCGGCGGAAACACCATATATTTT. It yields the protein CASSSSGGNTIYF.

The chain carries TRBV28 and TRBJ2-2; TRBD2 aligns across 8 bases. Germline loops: CDR1 MDHEN, CDR2 SYDVKM. The CDR3 spans 15 residues. The V gene end was trimmed by 3 bases and the J gene end by 6 bases; junction bases not matched to a gene: 6. CDR3 sequence reads: CASSFGGARPGELFF. The CDR3 DNA is TGTGCCAGCAGTTTCGGGGGGGCAAGACCCGGGGAGCTGTTTTTT.

The chain recombines TRBV28 with TRBJ2-7; maybe TRBD1 (6 bases). The V gene's germline CDR1 is MDHEN and CDR2 SYDVKM. V gave up 5 bases and J gave up 0 bases, with 14 bases separating them. The CDR3 sequence is 15 residues long. The CDR3 here is CASSPRTVLSYEQYF. In nucleotides, the CDR3 is TGTGCCAGCAGTCCTAGGACAGTTCTCTCCTACGAGCAGTACTTC.

The V gene is TRBV6-4, the J gene TRBJ1-1, with TRBD1 identical over 8 bases. This CDR3 spans 14 amino acids. Germline V CDR1 and CDR2: MRHNA, SNTAGT. V trimming: 5 bases; J trimming: 3 bases; junction bases outside the gene matches: 5. CDR3: CASSPTGGDTEAFF. In nucleotides, the CDR3 is TGTGCCAGCAGTCCCACAGGGGGAGACACTGAAGCTTTCTTT.

The chain recombines TRBV6-1 with TRBJ1-2, with TRBD1 as a possible D gene (5 bases). The CDR3 is 15 residues long. V was pared by 1 base and J by 8 bases, with 17 bases between. The germline V gene has CDR1 MNHNS and CDR2 SASEGT. This chain's CDR3 is CASSEGQPPVMGYTF. CDR3 nucleotide sequence: TGTGCCAGCAGTGAAGGACAGCCCCCTGTAATGGGCTACACCTTC.

V is TRBV5-4 and J is TRBJ2-1, with D uncertain. Trimming took off 4 bases at V and 4 bases at J, with 18 bases between the two ends. This CDR3 is built from 16 residues. Germline assignment: CDR1 SGHNT and CDR2 YYREEE (reference sequence). The CDR3 nucleotides read TGTGCCAGCAGCACCCCTAAGAACGAGCGATACAATGAGCAGTTCTTC. Its protein is CASSTPKNERYNEQFF.

This chain connects TRBV28 to TRBJ2-2; 9 bases are a match to TRBD2. The V gene's germline CDR1 is MDHEN and CDR2 SYDVKM. This CDR3 comprises 17 residues. J gave up 1 base and V 3 bases, and 6 bases lay outside the gene matches. CDR3 region: CASSLFPSGKNTGELFF. The CDR3, as DNA: TGTGCCAGCAGTTTGTTCCCTAGCGGGAAGAACACCGGGGAGCTGTTTTTT.

The CDR3 spells CASSAIQGTNEKLFF. The CDR3 DNA reads TGTGCCAGCAGTGCCATACAGGGAACTAATGAAAAACTGTTTTTT. The chain uses TRBV2 and TRBJ1-4; perhaps TRBD1 as D (6 bases). The germline CDR1 and CDR2 sequences are SNHLY and FYNNEI. The CDR3 has 15 residues. Deletions cut 4 bases from V and 1 base from J, with 10 bases between.

The chain is built from TRBV28 and TRBJ2-7; D unresolved. Germline V gene data show CDR1 as MDHEN and CDR2 as SYDVKM. The V end was cut by 6 bases, the J end by 3 bases, with 9 bases between. The CDR3 loop spans 12 amino acids. CDR3 residues: CASRRYSYEQYF. CDR3 in DNA: TGTGCCAGCAGGAGATACAGCTACGAGCAGTACTTC. The whole variable domain, remainder taken from reference TRBV28 and TRBJ2-7, is DVKVTQSSRYLVKRTGEKVFLECVQDMDHENMFWYRQDPGLGLRLIYFSYDVKMKEKGDIPEGYSVSREKKERFSLILESASTNQTSMYLCASRRYSYEQYFGPGTRLTVT.

This clone was seen more than once but under ten times. This chain connects TRBV7-8 to TRBJ2-1; 9 bases are shared with TRBD1. Germline values: CDR1 SGHVS, CDR2 FQNEAQ. V lost 5 bases to trimming and J lost 5 bases; unmatched junction nucleotides: 22. This CDR3 has 20 residues. DNA of the CDR3: TGTGCCAGCAGCCTGCAGGGACAGGGAAGGGGCGGGAGAGGGGACAATGAGCAGTTCTTC. This codes for CASSLQGQGRGGRGDNEQFF.

The CDR3 bases are TGTGCCAGCAGCCCCAATCGGGGAGGGCGAGGGGAGCAGTACTTC. It yields the protein CASSPNRGGRGEQYF. The chain has TRBV7-2 and TRBJ2-7, with 7 bases aligning to TRBD2. Per the germline V gene, CDR1 is SGHTA and CDR2 is FQGNSA. V dropped 5 bases and J dropped 7; count of bases not matched to a gene: 14. The CDR3 runs 15 residues.

In its sample, this clone was seen a few times. Other DNA sequences from this sample encode an identical CDR3 as well. V is TRBV7-2 and J is TRBJ2-2, with TRBD2 matching 11 bases. Germline V CDR1 and CDR2: SGHTA, FQGNSA. V dropped 6 bases and J dropped 0; count of bases not matched to a gene: 3. The length of the CDR3 is 16 residues. CDR3 amino acids: CASRRGLAANTGELFF. The CDR3 DNA follows: TGTGCCAGCAGGAGGGGACTAGCGGCGAACACCGGGGAGCTGTTTTTT.

The J gene is TRBJ2-7, the V gene TRBV30; possible D gene TRBD1, 5 bases. This CDR3 has 12 amino acids. V gave up 2 bases and J gave up 2 bases, with 7 bases separating them. The germline gives CDR1 GTSNPN, CDR2 SVGIG (reference sequence). The CDR3 nucleotides are TGTGCCTGGAGTCGACAGACCTACGAGCAGTACTTC. It specifies CAWSRQTYEQYF.

This sequence joins TRBV5-1 and TRBJ2-1, with 8 bases that match TRBD2. The CDR3 contains 17 residues. Trimming cost V 3 bases and J 6 bases; bases outside gene matches: 14. Germline lookup yields CDR1 SGHRS and CDR2 YFSETQ. The CDR3 nucleotides read TGCGCCAGCAGCTGGCGGGGCTCAGCGGGAGATGGCAATGAGCAGTTCTTC. Protein: CASSWRGSAGDGNEQFF.

The chain joins TRBV6-4 to TRBJ2-4, with 7 nucleotides matching TRBD2. Looked up from germline, CDR1 is MRHNA and CDR2 is SNTAGT. Trimming cost V 5 bases and J 0 bases; bases outside gene matches: 4. CDR3 length: 15 residues. In DNA form, the CDR3 reads TGTGCCAGCAGTCTAGCGGTAGTAGCCAAAAACATTCAGTACTTC. Translation gives CASSLAVVAKNIQYF.

V is TRBV18 and J is TRBJ2-3; 12 bases align to TRBD2. The CDR3 covers 18 residues. Trimming at V came to 3 bases and at J to 4 bases, leaving 11 bases not matched to a gene. Germline CDR1 reads KGHSH; CDR2 reads LQKENI. In DNA, the CDR3 is TGTGCCAGCTCACCTTTATTTGCGACTAGCGGGAGACCAGATACGCAGTATTTT. Translated: CASSPLFATSGRPDTQYF.

The V gene is TRBV2, the J gene TRBJ1-4, with 9 bases aligning to TRBD1. Germline V gives CDR1 SNHLY, CDR2 FYNNEI. Trimming removed 6 bases from V and 13 bases from J; junction bases left unmatched: 6. The CDR3 has 12 amino acids. The CDR3 loop reads CASSGQGKGLFF. CDR3 coding DNA: TGTGCCAGCAGCGGACAGGGGAAGGGACTGTTTTTT.

V usage is TRBV28 and J usage is TRBJ1-6; TRBD1 might be the D (5 bases). CDR1 is MDHEN, CDR2 SYDVKM, per germline. The CDR3 runs to 14 residues. V lost 2 bases and J 10 bases, leaving 12 bases between the germline ends. CDR3 in amino acids: CASSLIQGGSPLHF. CDR3 DNA: TGTGCCAGCAGTTTAATTCAGGGAGGATCACCCCTCCACTTT.

The V and J genes are TRBV6-6 and TRBJ1-3; the D is unclear. This CDR3 contains 16 residues. CDR1 is MNHNY, CDR2 SVGAGI, per germline (reference sequence). Trimming shortened V by 6 bases and J by 0 bases, and 15 bases separated the two germline ends. The DNA for the CDR3 is TGTGCCAGCAGCCCCGGAAGGAAGAGCTCTGGAAACACCATATATTTT. Translation gives CASSPGRKSSGNTIYF.

J is TRBJ1-1 and V is TRBV7-9; D is perhaps TRBD1 (5 bases). Trimming took off 5 bases at V and 3 bases at J, with 22 bases between the two ends. CDR1 is SEHNR, CDR2 FQNEAQ, per germline (reference sequence). The CDR3 extends over 17 amino acids. The CDR3 region is CASSAGHHGNSHTEAFF. Here the CDR3 DNA reads TGTGCCAGCAGCGCCGGACACCACGGCAACTCTCACACTGAAGCTTTCTTT.

The chain recombines TRBV30 with TRBJ1-3, with no clear D. This CDR3 comprises 13 residues. Germline CDR1 is GTSNPN and CDR2 is SVGIG (reference sequence). Trimming took off 0 bases at V and 3 bases at J, with 6 bases between the two ends. CDR3 nucleotides: TGTGCCTGGAGTGTATCTATTGGAAACACCATATATTTT. Amino acid sequence: CAWSVSIGNTIYF.

V usage is TRBV11-2 and J usage is TRBJ2-7, with D unresolved. Germline V gene sequence: CDR1 SGHAT, CDR2 FQNNGV. V was trimmed by 1 base and J by 4 bases, leaving 8 bases between them. There are 13 residues in the CDR3. CDR3 nucleotide sequence: TGTGCCAGCAGCTTAGGTGTTGGGTACGAGCAGTACTTC. It codes for CASSLGVGYEQYF.

The chain employs TRBV5-1 and TRBJ2-1, with TRBD2 matching 7 bases. The V gene's germline CDR1 is SGHRS and CDR2 YFSETQ. The trim removed 4 bases at V and 3 bases at J, leaving 13 bases unmatched. The CDR3 spans 17 residues. CDR3 in DNA: TGCGCCAGCAGCCCGGGGGGTGCGGGAGCCCTCTACAATGAGCAGTTCTTC. Translation gives CASSPGGAGALYNEQFF.